This T cell receptor beta chain is drawn from a study of tumor-infiltrating lymphocytes in primary liver carcinoma. This clonotype was detected many times. What it recognizes is unknown. TCR beta cDNA came from roughly 450 ng total RNA, primed with a constant-region primer. Slightly modified ARM-PCR with three nested multiplex PCR rounds yielded TCR beta libraries. Primers for the first two PCR rounds were TRBV1-TRBV30 forward primers and a C-beta reverse primer (around 10 cycles per round). TCRdb re-called the multiplex PCR reads with MiXCR, one entry per CDR3 protein. The profile shows 95,000 to 100,000 distinct CDR3 sequences, under 70% of them singletons. Points from the study as a whole: Tumor region pairs outstripped tumor-adjacent and tumor-blood pairs in overlap.

Extraction of RNA together with DNA used roughly 18-32 mg of unsorted bulk tissue. All of the tumor samples contained over 75% viable tumor cells. The CDR3 sequence is 13 residues long. V was clipped by 5 bases and J by 6 bases, with 14 bases between them. Germline V lookup: CDR1 SGHRS, CDR2 YFSETQ. The gene calls are TRBV5-1 and TRBJ1-1; D unresolved. Sample: liver tumor tissue from sampling region 2. Documented subset: tumor region T2, inferior pole. This clonotype originated in a woman aged 55-75 years with primary liver carcinoma and hepatitis B virus infection. This CDR3 is CASRTGSSPEAFF. CDR3 bases: TGCGCCAGCAGAACCGGGAGTAGTCCTGAAGCTTTCTTT.